These 21 T cell receptor beta chains were all obtained from the same sample, sequenced in a study of cytomegalovirus exposure and HLA in healthy donors. The PCR ran on 60 Vbeta and 13 Jbeta primers. Libraries were prepared by immunoSEQ multiplex PCR; TCRdb keeps only in-frame clonotypes and omits some of them. There are 150,000 to 200,000 clones in the sample; 82% occur only once, and about 1.5% lies in the top ten. The sequenced sample consisted of PBMCs. The receptors originated from a man aged 40-49 years in good health and CMV-seronegative.

J is TRBJ2-4 and V is TRBV5-1; 9 positions agree with TRBD1. Germline V gene data show CDR1 as SGHRS and CDR2 as YFSETQ. The V and J ends lost 3 bases and 0 bases, in that order; junction bases with no gene match: 4. The CDR3 spans 16 residues. CDR3 sequence (DNA): TGCGCCAGCAGCTCCGGGGACAGGGAAGCCAAAAACATTCAGTACTTC. Amino acids: CASSSGDREAKNIQYF.

This chain connects TRBV29-1 to TRBJ2-2, with 10 bases matching TRBD1. Trimming removed 4 bases from V and 4 bases from J; junction bases left unmatched: 6. The CDR3 is made up of 15 amino acids. The germline V gene encodes CDR1 SQVTM and CDR2 ANQGSEA. The CDR3, as DNA: TGCAGCGTTGGACAGGGGGCGAGCTTCACCGGGGAGCTGTTTTTT. Translating gives CSVGQGASFTGELFF.

Only a few counts were recorded for this clone. This rearrangement joins TRBV7-2 to TRBJ1-5; TRBD1 matches 8 bases. V dropped 1 base and J dropped 6; count of bases not matched to a gene: 5. Germline CDR1 and CDR2: SGHTA and FQGNSA. This CDR3 region has 15 residues. The CDR3 DNA reads TGTGCCAGCAGCTTAGAGGCAGGGGGCGGTCAGCCCCAGCATTTT. Amino acids: CASSLEAGGGQPQHF.

This chain connects TRBV28 to TRBJ2-1, with D possibly TRBD2 on 5 matching bases. V was pared by 4 bases and J by 4 bases, with 11 bases between. CDR1 and CDR2 (germline): MDHEN, SYDVKM. The CDR3 sequence is 14 residues long. The CDR3 protein is CASSSGSLYNEQFF. CDR3 sequence (DNA): TGTGCCAGCAGTTCGGGGTCTTTATACAATGAGCAGTTCTTC.

The rearrangement links TRBV7-3 to TRBJ2-3; 10 bases line up with TRBD2. Per germline, CDR1 SGHTA and CDR2 FQGTGA. The CDR3 totals 16 residues. V lost 5 bases, J lost 4 bases, and 9 bases stayed unmatched. CDR3 residues: CASSPTASGGADTQYF. For the CDR3, the DNA is TGTGCCAGCAGCCCTACGGCGAGCGGGGGGGCAGATACGCAGTATTTT.

The chain recombines TRBV5-6 with TRBJ2-5; D is perhaps TRBD2 (5 bases). Trimming stripped 0 bases from V and 5 bases from J, with 8 bases between. CDR3 length: 13 amino acids. CDR1 and CDR2 (germline): SGHDT, YYEEEE. The CDR3 sequence is CASSLGLSETQYF. The CDR3 DNA reads TGTGCCAGCAGCTTGGGACTAAGCGAGACCCAGTACTTC. The full variable domain, completed using reference TRBV5-6 and TRBJ2-5, is DAGVTQSPTHLIKTRGQQVTLRCSPKSGHDTVSWYQQALGQGPQFIFQYYEEEERQRGNFPDRFSGHQFPNYSSELNVNALLLGDSALYLCASSLGLSETQYFGPGTRLLVL.

V gene TRBV28 combines with J gene TRBJ1-1; 11 bases line up with TRBD1. CDR3 length: 16 amino acids. J was trimmed by 2 bases and V by 6 bases; bases with no gene match: 8. The germline V gene has CDR1 MDHEN and CDR2 SYDVKM. For the CDR3, the DNA is TGTGCCAGCAGCCGAGGGGGGACAGGGGGAAACACTGAAGCTTTCTTT. It translates to CASSRGGTGGNTEAFF.

In its sample, this clone was seen a few times. The chain has TRBV5-1 and TRBJ1-1, with D possibly matching TRBD1 (5 bases). Germline V gene lookup returns CDR1 SGHRS and CDR2 YFSETQ. The V and J ends lost 6 bases and 5 bases respectively, with 14 bases between them. The CDR3 length is 13 residues. In DNA form, the CDR3 reads TGCGCCAGCAAGGGGACCGCGGGGACTGAAGCTTTCTTT. Translating gives CASKGTAGTEAFF.

This chain links TRBV13 with TRBJ2-3; 8 bases fit TRBD2. Germline assignment: CDR1 PRHDT and CDR2 FYEKMQ (reference sequence). The length of the CDR3 is 14 residues. Losses at the gene ends were 6 bases for V and 1 base for J; bases not matched to a gene: 3. The DNA of the CDR3 is TGTGCCAGCAGAGGACTAGCCCGCACAGATACGCAGTATTTT. Translated, it gives CASRGLARTDTQYF.

This clone has just a few counts. V is TRBV30 and J is TRBJ1-2, with D possibly TRBD1 on 6 matching bases. CDR3 length: 13 residues. V lost 2 bases to trimming and J lost 8 bases, with 15 bases between them. Germline lookup yields CDR1 GTSNPN and CDR2 SVGIG (reference sequence). The CDR3 is CAWSPQGVLGYTF. CDR3 nucleotide sequence: TGTGCCTGGAGTCCACAGGGAGTCTTAGGCTACACCTTC.

The genes are TRBV2 and TRBJ1-3; TRBD1 might be the D (5 bases). CDR1 SNHLY and CDR2 FYNNEI come from the germline V gene. Trimming removed 3 bases from V and 2 bases from J, with 17 bases in between. The CDR3 is made up of 17 amino acids. The CDR3: CASSDLGRPGAGNTIYF. In DNA form, the CDR3 reads TGTGCCAGCAGTGATTTAGGGAGACCGGGGGCTGGAAACACCATATATTTT.

This clone has just one count. The V gene is TRBV6-5, the J gene TRBJ2-1; D is possibly TRBD2 (6 bases). V lost 2 bases to trimming and J lost 5 bases, with 13 bases between them. Germline V lookup: CDR1 MNHEY, CDR2 SVGAGI. The CDR3 sequence is 15 residues long. CDR3 in amino acids: CASSYAGRLNNEQFF. The DNA for the CDR3 is TGTGCCAGCAGTTACGCGGGACGCCTAAACAATGAGCAGTTCTTC.

The chain uses TRBV2 and TRBJ2-1; D gene unclear. The CDR3 contains 13 residues. Germline V lookup: CDR1 SNHLY, CDR2 FYNNEI. Trimming pared 4 bases from V and 2 bases from J, leaving 6 bases between. As DNA, the CDR3 is TGTGCCAGCAGTGGACAAGCCTACAATGAGCAGTTCTTC. It is translated as CASSGQAYNEQFF.

This clone showed up just once. The genes are TRBV28 and TRBJ2-5; 10 bases line up with TRBD2. Germline CDR1 is MDHEN and CDR2 is SYDVKM. The length of the CDR3 is 19 residues. The V and J ends lost 3 bases and 5 bases, in that order; junction bases with no gene match: 18. CDR3 in amino acids: CASSLGLAGAGPGFETQYF. CDR3 coding DNA: TGTGCCAGCAGTTTGGGCCTAGCGGGGGCCGGCCCCGGTTTCGAGACCCAGTACTTC.

The chain couples TRBV6-1 to TRBJ1-5, with 8 bases aligning to TRBD1. J gave up 0 bases and V 9 bases, and 4 bases lay outside the gene matches. The CDR3 spans 14 residues. Germline V gene data show CDR1 as MNHNS and CDR2 as SASEGT. The chain's CDR3 is CASRTGYSNQPQHF. The DNA of the CDR3 is TGTGCCAGTCGGACAGGGTATAGCAATCAGCCCCAGCATTTT.

The gene calls are TRBV11-2 and TRBJ2-2, with 12 positions matching TRBD1. V was pared by 5 bases and J by 6 bases, with 4 bases of the junction left unmatched. There are 15 residues in the CDR3. CDR1 is SGHAT, CDR2 FQNNGV, per germline. The DNA for the CDR3 is TGTGCCAGCAGCGAGGGACAGGGGGCAGCCGGGGAGCTGTTTTTT. This gives the protein CASSEGQGAAGELFF.

This chain connects TRBV11-2 to TRBJ2-3; D not resolved. Germline V gene lookup returns CDR1 SGHAT and CDR2 FQNNGV. This CDR3 is built from 15 residues. V was shortened by 4 bases and J by 6 bases, with 17 bases between the two germline ends. CDR3 loop: CASSSPTLGLDTQYF. CDR3 bases: TGTGCCAGCAGCTCCCCGACTCTCGGCCTTGATACGCAGTATTTT.

This rearrangement joins TRBV11-2 to TRBJ2-3; D remains unclear. V was shortened by 5 bases and J by 1 base, with 10 bases between the two germline ends. From germline, CDR1 is SGHAT and CDR2 FQNNGV. This CDR3 spans 14 amino acids. CDR3 in DNA: TGTGCCAGCAGCCGACTGACCCGCACAGATACGCAGTATTTT. It encodes CASSRLTRTDTQYF.

V is TRBV4-2 and J is TRBJ2-2; TRBD2 matches 9 bases. The V and J ends lost 4 bases and 1 base, in that order; junction bases with no gene match: 4. The length of the CDR3 is 16 residues. CDR1 is LGHNA and CDR2 is YNFKEQ in the germline V gene. CDR3 in amino acids: CASSLMTSGNTGELFF. Written as DNA, the CDR3 is TGTGCCAGCAGCCTCATGACTAGCGGGAACACCGGGGAGCTGTTTTTT.

About this clone: An end of the junction does not agree with germline; a read error may underlie this. The chain combines TRBV18 with TRBJ2-2; D might be TRBD2 (6 bases). The CDR3 is made up of 15 amino acids. CDR1 and CDR2 from the germline V gene are KGHSH and LQKENI. CDR3 DNA: TGTGCCAGCTCGCCACCGACTAGACCCACCGGGGAGCTGTTTTTT. Its translation: CASSPPTRPTGELFF.

The V and J genes are TRBV4-2 and TRBJ2-7, with 12 bases that match TRBD2. J was trimmed by 3 bases and V by 0 bases; bases with no gene match: 15. Germline loops: CDR1 LGHNA, CDR2 YNFKEQ. The length of the CDR3 is 20 residues. The CDR3 loop is CASSQDGANYRLAGVYEQYF. The CDR3 DNA reads as TGTGCCAGCAGCCAAGATGGGGCCAATTATAGACTAGCGGGAGTCTACGAGCAGTACTTC.